The 30 T cell receptor beta chains given below trace back to one sample, sequenced in a study of Tregs in tolerant kidney transplant recipients. Using immunoSEQ multiplex PCR, the repertoire was profiled, and TCRdb retains in-frame clones only, with some absent. The table records roughly 4,200 clones, 70% to 90% of them present only once. Sequences were derived from Tregs from blood, sampled before the transplant. All receptors derive from a human donor who received a combined kidney and bone marrow transplant.

The chain links TRBV10-3 to TRBJ1-2; no clear D gene. V dropped 2 bases and J dropped 8 bases, with 12 bases sitting between them. The CDR3 loop spans 13 amino acids. Germline V gives CDR1 ENHRY, CDR2 SYGVKD. CDR3 sequence reads: CAISEPRWLGYTF. For the CDR3, the DNA is TGTGCCATCAGTGAGCCGAGGTGGTTAGGCTACACCTTC.

This clone was seen a single time. The rearrangement links TRBV5-1 to TRBJ2-2; TRBD1 agrees at 10 bases. The CDR3 has 15 amino acids. The V and J ends lost 2 bases and 6 bases, in that order; junction bases with no gene match: 4. The germline V gene encodes CDR1 SGHRS and CDR2 YFSETQ. Here the CDR3 DNA reads TGCGCCAGCAGCTTTAGGACAGGGGGGTCCGGGGAGCTGTTTTTT. Amino acid sequence: CASSFRTGGSGELFF.

V and J are TRBV5-1 and TRBJ1-3; tentative D call: TRBD1 (6 bases). The CDR3 loop spans 17 amino acids. Germline V gene sequence: CDR1 SGHRS, CDR2 YFSETQ. Trimming shortened V by 0 bases and J by 0 bases, and 13 bases separated the two germline ends. Written as DNA, the CDR3 is TGCGCCAGCAGCTTGGTGGGGGCCAAAACCTCTGGAAACACCATATATTTT. This encodes CASSLVGAKTSGNTIYF.

The CDR3 DNA sequence: TGTGCCAGCAGTACCTCGGGGACAGGTGGCGGCTACACCTTC. Its protein product is CASSTSGTGGGYTF. The gene calls are TRBV28 and TRBJ1-2, with TRBD1 matching over 8 bases. Germline loops: CDR1 MDHEN, CDR2 SYDVKM. V shed 5 bases and J 8 bases; nucleotides not matched to a gene: 10. This CDR3 region has 14 residues.

V gene TRBV28 combines with J gene TRBJ1-5; D perhaps matches TRBD1 (6 bases). This CDR3 contains 16 residues. The V gene lost 3 bases and the J gene lost 6 bases, with 18 bases spanning the gap. CDR1 MDHEN and CDR2 SYDVKM come from the germline V gene. CDR3 coding DNA: TGTGCCAGCAGTTTCTGGTCGTTAGGGGGGGTTCAGCCCCAGCATTTT. Protein sequence: CASSFWSLGGVQPQHF. The full variable domain, its missing parts supplied by reference TRBV28 and TRBJ1-5, is DVKVTQSSRYLVKRTGEKVFLECVQDMDHENMFWYRQDPGLGLRLIYFSYDVKMKEKGDIPEGYSVSREKKERFSLILESASTNQTSMYLCASSFWSLGGVQPQHFGDGTRLSIL.

The chain employs TRBV14 and TRBJ2-7, with 8 nucleotides matching TRBD2. The germline V gene encodes CDR1 SGHDN and CDR2 FVKESK. The CDR3 extends over 15 amino acids. With 2 bases clipped from V and 7 bases from J, the junction kept 10 bases outside the gene matches. CDR3: CASSQSSGSLGEQYF. CDR3 nucleotide sequence: TGTGCCAGCAGCCAATCCAGCGGGAGTTTGGGGGAGCAGTACTTC. Together with reference TRBV14 and TRBJ2-7, the CDR3 gives the full variable domain: EAGVTQFPSHSVIEKGQTVTLRCDPISGHDNLYWYRRVMGKEIKFLLHFVKESKQDESGMPNNRFLAERTGGTYSTLKVQPAELEDSGVYFCASSQSSGSLGEQYFGPGTRLTVT.

The V gene is TRBV6-5, the J gene TRBJ2-7; 7 bases match TRBD1. There are 14 residues in the CDR3. J gave up 0 bases and V 2 bases, and 1 base lay outside the gene matches. Germline V lookup: CDR1 MNHEY, CDR2 SVGAGI. The CDR3 DNA sequence: TGTGCCAGCAGTTACGGGACAGACTCCTACGAGCAGTACTTC. Translating it yields CASSYGTDSYEQYF.

This chain joins TRBV7-2 and TRBJ2-1; 8 nucleotides match TRBD1. The V gene end was trimmed by 8 bases and the J gene end by 4 bases; junction bases not matched to a gene: 10. This CDR3 spans 15 amino acids. The germline CDR1 and CDR2 sequences are SGHTA and FQGNSA. Written as DNA, the CDR3 is TGTGCCAGCCTTCCCCGGGGGACAGGTTACAATGAGCAGTTCTTC. The encoded protein is CASLPRGTGYNEQFF.

The chain joins TRBV11-2 to TRBJ2-5; D is perhaps TRBD2 (5 bases). The CDR3 loop spans 13 amino acids. The ends were cut back, 3 bases at V and 5 bases at J, with 10 bases in the middle. CDR1 is SGHAT, CDR2 FQNNGV, per germline. The CDR3 region has the DNA TGTGCCAGCAGCTTGCAGAGGGTGGAGACCCAGTACTTC. This sequence encodes CASSLQRVETQYF.

The chain links TRBV11-2 to TRBJ2-3, with D unclear. This CDR3 is 13 amino acids long. Germline V gene lookup returns CDR1 SGHAT and CDR2 FQNNGV. V dropped 1 base and J dropped 1 base, with 3 bases sitting between them. The CDR3 reads CASSLGGTDTQYF. CDR3 coding DNA: TGTGCCAGCAGCTTAGGCGGCACAGATACGCAGTATTTT.

This clone was recorded once. The DNA for the CDR3 is TGCGCCAGCAGCTTGGCTATGGGGAGTACCTATGGCTACACCTTC. Translation: CASSLAMGSTYGYTF. The J gene is TRBJ1-2, the V gene TRBV5-1, with D unclear. Trimming removed 0 bases from V and 4 bases from J, with 13 bases in between. The CDR3 covers 15 residues. Germline CDR1 SGHRS, CDR2 YFSETQ.

The CDR3 is CASSLDPGGVWRNTEAFF. DNA for the CDR3: TGTGCCAGCAGCTTAGACCCAGGGGGCGTCTGGAGAAACACTGAAGCTTTCTTT. The chain has TRBV7-9 and TRBJ1-1; 8 bases are a match to TRBD1. The CDR3 has 18 residues. J gave up 2 bases and V 1 base, and 12 bases lay outside the gene matches. CDR1 is SEHNR, CDR2 FQNEAQ, per germline (reference sequence).

This clone was recorded a few times. The chain is built from TRBV2 and TRBJ1-4; no clear D gene. The CDR3 extends over 14 amino acids. The V gene's germline CDR1 is SNHLY and CDR2 FYNNEI. Trimming removed 5 bases from V and 1 base from J, with 8 bases in between. The CDR3 loop is CASSRGRTNEKLFF. The CDR3 nucleotides read TGTGCCAGCAGTCGAGGCAGAACTAATGAAAAACTGTTTTTT.

V gene TRBV6-5 combines with J gene TRBJ2-1, with D possibly matching TRBD2 (5 bases). In germline, CDR1 is MNHEY, CDR2 SVGAGI. This CDR3 is built from 15 residues. V lost 0 bases and J lost 9, with 15 bases in between. The CDR3 region has the DNA TGTGCCAGCAGTTACTCTACCCATGACTACTTTGAGCAGTTCTTC. Translating gives CASSYSTHDYFEQFF.

The gene calls are TRBV27 and TRBJ1-2, with D possibly matching TRBD1 (6 bases). Trimming shortened V by 4 bases and J by 1 base, and 16 bases separated the two germline ends. CDR1 and CDR2 (germline): MNHEY, SMNVEV (reference sequence). The CDR3 is made up of 16 amino acids. The CDR3 DNA is TGTGCCAGCAGTTCTAGGGGGACAATTTTTAACTATGGCTACACCTTC. Residues: CASSSRGTIFNYGYTF.

The V call is TRBV29-1, the J call TRBJ2-1; 9 bases align to TRBD2. Germline CDR1 and CDR2: SQVTM and ANQGSEA. Trimming took 7 bases from V and 9 from J; bases not matched to a gene: 16. The CDR3 is 15 amino acids. In DNA form, the CDR3 reads TGCAGCGGTACATTACCGGGACTAGCTCTTCGTGAGCAGTTCTTC. Translation: CSGTLPGLALREQFF.

The chain links TRBV27 to TRBJ2-3; D gene unclear. The ends were cut back, 5 bases at V and 6 bases at J, with 15 bases in the middle. This CDR3 is 14 amino acids long. Germline CDR1 and CDR2: MNHEY and SMNVEV (reference sequence). The CDR3 here is CASSPTPTRDTQYF. CDR3 nucleotides: TGTGCCAGCAGTCCAACTCCCACGCGGGATACGCAGTATTTT.

In its sample, this clone was seen a few times. The rearrangement uses TRBV13 and TRBJ2-7; 9 nucleotides align to TRBD2. CDR1 and CDR2 (germline): PRHDT, FYEKMQ (reference sequence). V gave up 2 bases and J gave up 0 bases; unmatched junction bases: 11. The CDR3 is 18 residues long. This CDR3 reads CASSLMGVSGRSSYEQYF. The CDR3 nucleotides are TGTGCCAGCAGCTTAATGGGGGTGAGCGGGAGGAGCTCCTACGAGCAGTACTTC.

This chain uses TRBV2 with TRBJ2-7, with D possibly TRBD1 on 5 matching bases. V gave up 5 bases and J gave up 2 bases, with 13 bases separating them. The germline V gene encodes CDR1 SNHLY and CDR2 FYNNEI. The CDR3 length is 14 residues. CDR3 residues: CASSTRQKPYEQYF. The CDR3, as DNA: TGTGCCAGCAGTACCCGACAGAAACCCTACGAGCAGTACTTC. The complete variable domain, with remaining parts taken from reference TRBV2 and TRBJ2-7, reads EPEVTQTPSHQVTQMGQEVILRCVPISNHLYFYWYRQILGQKVEFLVSFYNNEISEKSEIFDDQFSVERPDGSNFTLKIRSTKLEDSAMYFCASSTRQKPYEQYFGPGTRLTVT.

The V call is TRBV4-1, the J call TRBJ1-2, with D uncertain. CDR3 length: 15 residues. CDR1 and CDR2 from the germline V gene are MGHRA and YSYEKL. Trimming cost V 0 bases and J 0 bases, with 8 bases left between them. For the CDR3, the DNA is TGCGCCAGCAGCCAAGATCCCAGAACTAACTATGGCTACACCTTC. Translated, it gives CASSQDPRTNYGYTF.

The chain has TRBV7-2 and TRBJ2-2, with 13 bases identical to TRBD2. V shed 6 bases and J 7 bases; nucleotides not matched to a gene: 2. Per the germline V gene, CDR1 is SGHTA and CDR2 is FQGNSA. The CDR3 length is 14 residues. The CDR3 is CASRGTSGIGELFF. CDR3 sequence (DNA): TGTGCCAGCAGGGGGACTAGCGGGATCGGGGAGCTGTTTTTT.

The chain uses TRBV2 and TRBJ1-5; D is unclear. The CDR3 loop spans 17 amino acids. CDR1 is SNHLY and CDR2 is FYNNEI in the germline V gene. Trimming removed 3 bases from V and 0 bases from J, with 15 bases in between. CDR3 protein: CASSEFHGSYSNQPQHF. The CDR3 DNA is TGTGCCAGCAGTGAGTTTCATGGGAGTTATAGCAATCAGCCCCAGCATTTT.

The chain combines TRBV2 with TRBJ2-7, with D possibly being TRBD2 (7 bases). The CDR3 runs 15 residues. V lost 4 bases to trimming and J lost 2 bases, with 15 bases between them. The germline V gene encodes CDR1 SNHLY and CDR2 FYNNEI. In DNA form, the CDR3 reads TGTGCCAGCAGTGTAGAAGCGGGGACAACCTACGAGCAGTACTTC. It specifies CASSVEAGTTYEQYF.

This clone was observed a single time. Here the CDR3 DNA reads TGTGCCAGCAGCGTAGAACATTACACCGGGGAGCTGTTTTTT. Translating it yields CASSVEHYTGELFF. This rearrangement joins TRBV9 to TRBJ2-2; D gene ambiguous. This CDR3 region has 14 residues. Trimming left V 0 bases short and J 3 bases short, with 6 bases between. Per germline, CDR1 SGDLS and CDR2 YYNGEE.

The V gene is TRBV4-1, the J gene TRBJ2-3; tentatively, D is TRBD1 (6 bases). This CDR3 has 16 residues. Germline CDR1 MGHRA, CDR2 YSYEKL. Deletions cut 1 base from V and 2 bases from J, with 13 bases between. The CDR3, as DNA: TGCGCCAGCAGCCAAGGGTACAGGGCACTCACAGATACGCAGTATTTT. This codes for CASSQGYRALTDTQYF.

CDR3 in DNA: TGCGCCAGCCAAAGGGGCTGGACAGGGGGGCGCATTCCCCGAAACACCATATATTTT. Translated, it gives CASQRGWTGGRIPRNTIYF. J is TRBJ1-3 and V is TRBV10-2; 10 bases map to TRBD1. This CDR3 spans 19 amino acids. The germline CDR1 and CDR2 sequences are WSHSY and SAAADI. The J segment lost 5 bases and the V segment lost 8 bases, leaving 21 bases of the junction unmatched.

This clone was picked up one time. The J gene is TRBJ2-4, the V gene TRBV5-6, with D perhaps TRBD2 (6 bases). Per the germline V gene, CDR1 is SGHDT and CDR2 is YYEEEE. The CDR3 spans 15 residues. Trimming took off 1 base at V and 3 bases at J, with 11 bases between the two ends. The CDR3 region has the DNA TGTGCCAGCAGCTTGCTGAATAGCGGCAAAAACATTCAGTACTTC. It is translated as CASSLLNSGKNIQYF.

This clone has a single count. The chain is built from TRBV4-1 and TRBJ1-1; D is uncertain. This CDR3 is 15 amino acids long. From germline, CDR1 is MGHRA and CDR2 YSYEKL. V lost 0 bases, J lost 11 bases, and 19 bases lay in between. CDR3 sequence reads: CASSQDEDTRFEAFF. In DNA form, the CDR3 reads TGCGCCAGCAGCCAAGATGAGGATACGAGATTTGAGGCTTTCTTT.

V and J are TRBV7-9 and TRBJ1-1, with D perhaps TRBD1 (6 bases). Germline V lookup: CDR1 SEHNR, CDR2 FQNEAQ (reference sequence). The V and J ends lost 1 base and 3 bases respectively, with 9 bases between them. The CDR3 totals 14 residues. The CDR3 loop is CASSLDGGHTEAFF. The CDR3 DNA reads as TGTGCCAGCAGCTTAGACGGGGGGCACACTGAAGCTTTCTTT.

This chain joins TRBV5-1 and TRBJ2-3; 11 nucleotides agree with TRBD2. The CDR3 runs to 15 residues. From germline, CDR1 is SGHRS and CDR2 YFSETQ. V was clipped by 4 bases and J by 2 bases; unmatched bases: 3. Written as DNA, the CDR3 is TGCGCCAGCAGCGCGGGACTAGCGGACACAGATACGCAGTATTTT. It specifies CASSAGLADTDTQYF.